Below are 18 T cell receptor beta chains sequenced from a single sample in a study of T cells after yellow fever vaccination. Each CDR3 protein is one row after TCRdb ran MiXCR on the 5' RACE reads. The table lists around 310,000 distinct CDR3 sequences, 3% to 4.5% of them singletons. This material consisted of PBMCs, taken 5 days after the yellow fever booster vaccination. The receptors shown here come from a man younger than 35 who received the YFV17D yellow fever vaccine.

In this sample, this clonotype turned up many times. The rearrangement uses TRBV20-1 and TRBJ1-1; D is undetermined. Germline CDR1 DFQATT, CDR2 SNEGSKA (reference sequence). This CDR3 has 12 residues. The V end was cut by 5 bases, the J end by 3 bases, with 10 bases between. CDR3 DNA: TGCAGTGCTGGCCGCGGGGACACTGAAGCTTTCTTT. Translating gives CSAGRGDTEAFF.

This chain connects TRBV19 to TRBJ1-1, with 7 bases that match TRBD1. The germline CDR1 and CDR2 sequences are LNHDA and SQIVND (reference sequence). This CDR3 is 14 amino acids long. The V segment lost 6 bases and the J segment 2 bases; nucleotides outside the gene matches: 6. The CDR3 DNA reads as TGTGCCAGTAGCATCGACAGGGTAAACACTGAAGCTTTCTTT. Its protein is CASSIDRVNTEAFF.

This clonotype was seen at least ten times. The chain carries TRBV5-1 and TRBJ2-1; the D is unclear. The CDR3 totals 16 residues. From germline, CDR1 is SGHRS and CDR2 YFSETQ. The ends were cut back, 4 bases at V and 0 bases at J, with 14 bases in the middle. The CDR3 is CASSHGQTSSYNEQFF. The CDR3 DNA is TGCGCCAGCAGCCATGGGCAGACCAGCTCCTACAATGAGCAGTTCTTC.

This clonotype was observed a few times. For the CDR3, the DNA is TGTGCCAGCAGTGGGACAGAAGGTACCAATTCACCCCTCCACTTT. Protein sequence: CASSGTEGTNSPLHF. J is TRBJ1-6 and V is TRBV2; D possibly corresponds to TRBD1 (6 bases). Germline values: CDR1 SNHLY, CDR2 FYNNEI. Deletions cut 4 bases from V and 7 bases from J, with 14 bases between. The CDR3 sequence is 15 residues long.

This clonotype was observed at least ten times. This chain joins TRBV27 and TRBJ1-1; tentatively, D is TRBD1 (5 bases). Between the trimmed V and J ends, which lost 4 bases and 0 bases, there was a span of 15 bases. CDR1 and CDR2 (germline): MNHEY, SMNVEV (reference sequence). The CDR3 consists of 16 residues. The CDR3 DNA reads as TGTGCCAGCAGTTCATTTCAAAGGGGAGTGAACACTGAAGCTTTCTTT. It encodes CASSSFQRGVNTEAFF.

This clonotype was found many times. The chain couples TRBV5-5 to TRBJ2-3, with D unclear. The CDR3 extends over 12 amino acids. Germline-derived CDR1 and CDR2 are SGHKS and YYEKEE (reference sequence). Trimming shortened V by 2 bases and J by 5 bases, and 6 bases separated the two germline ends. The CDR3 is CASSFNQDTQYF. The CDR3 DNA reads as TGTGCCAGCAGCTTCAACCAAGATACGCAGTATTTT.

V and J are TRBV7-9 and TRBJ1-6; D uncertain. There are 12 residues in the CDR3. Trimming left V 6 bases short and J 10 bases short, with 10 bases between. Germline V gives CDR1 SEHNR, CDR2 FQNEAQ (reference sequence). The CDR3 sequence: CASSRSVSPLHF. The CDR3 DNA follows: TGTGCCAGCAGTCGCAGCGTATCACCCCTCCACTTT.

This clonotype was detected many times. The CDR3 loop is CASSVSGGPDTGELFF. Written as DNA, the CDR3 is TGTGCCAGCAGCGTTAGCGGGGGGCCGGACACCGGGGAGCTGTTTTTT. The genes are TRBV7-2 and TRBJ2-2; 10 bases agree with TRBD2. Germline V gene lookup returns CDR1 SGHTA and CDR2 FQGNSA. V trimming: 5 bases; J trimming: 3 bases; junction bases outside the gene matches: 6. The CDR3 totals 16 residues.

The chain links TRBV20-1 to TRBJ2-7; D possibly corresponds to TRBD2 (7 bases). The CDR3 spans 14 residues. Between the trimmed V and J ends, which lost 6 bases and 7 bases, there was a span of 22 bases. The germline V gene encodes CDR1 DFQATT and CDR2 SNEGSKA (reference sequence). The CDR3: CSARITGGLGEQYV. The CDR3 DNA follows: TGCAGTGCCAGGATTACGGGGGGCTTAGGGGAGCAGTACGTC.

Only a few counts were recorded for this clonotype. This CDR3 is CASSLSGTADNEQFF. DNA for the CDR3: TGCGCCAGCAGCCTTTCGGGGACAGCCGACAATGAGCAGTTCTTC. This chain connects TRBV5-1 to TRBJ2-1; 7 nucleotides match TRBD1. The CDR3 extends over 15 amino acids. V lost 4 bases and J lost 5; bases outside the gene matches: 9. Germline loops: CDR1 SGHRS, CDR2 YFSETQ.

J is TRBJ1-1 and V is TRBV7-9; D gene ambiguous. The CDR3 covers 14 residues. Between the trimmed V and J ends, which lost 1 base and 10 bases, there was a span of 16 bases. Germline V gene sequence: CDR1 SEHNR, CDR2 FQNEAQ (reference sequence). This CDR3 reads CASSLGVGTLGAFF. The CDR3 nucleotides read TGTGCCAGCAGCTTAGGCGTGGGAACACTGGGAGCTTTCTTT.

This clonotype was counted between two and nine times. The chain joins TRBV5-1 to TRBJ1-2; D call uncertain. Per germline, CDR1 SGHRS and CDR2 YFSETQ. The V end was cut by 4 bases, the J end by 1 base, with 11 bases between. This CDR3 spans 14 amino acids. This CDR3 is CASSGRSLNYGYTF. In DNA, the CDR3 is TGCGCCAGCAGCGGCAGATCCCTTAACTATGGCTACACCTTC.

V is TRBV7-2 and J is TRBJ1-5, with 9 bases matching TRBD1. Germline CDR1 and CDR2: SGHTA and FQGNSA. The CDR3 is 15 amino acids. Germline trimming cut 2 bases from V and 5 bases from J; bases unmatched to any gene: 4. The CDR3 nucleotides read TGTGCCAGCAGCTTACGGACAGGGGTGTATCAGCCCCAGCATTTT. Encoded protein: CASSLRTGVYQPQHF.

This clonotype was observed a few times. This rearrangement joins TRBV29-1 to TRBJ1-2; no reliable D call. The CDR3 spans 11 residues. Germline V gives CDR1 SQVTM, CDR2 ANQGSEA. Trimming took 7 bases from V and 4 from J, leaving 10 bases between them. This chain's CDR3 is CSATRLYGYTF. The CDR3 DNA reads TGCAGCGCCACGCGCCTCTATGGCTACACCTTC.

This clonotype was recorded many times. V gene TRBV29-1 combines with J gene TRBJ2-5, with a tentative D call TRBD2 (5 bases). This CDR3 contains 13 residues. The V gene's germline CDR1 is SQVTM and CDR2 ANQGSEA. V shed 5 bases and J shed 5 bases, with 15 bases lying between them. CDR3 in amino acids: CSVREGVVETQYF. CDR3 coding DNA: TGCAGCGTTAGAGAGGGCGTAGTGGAGACCCAGTACTTC.

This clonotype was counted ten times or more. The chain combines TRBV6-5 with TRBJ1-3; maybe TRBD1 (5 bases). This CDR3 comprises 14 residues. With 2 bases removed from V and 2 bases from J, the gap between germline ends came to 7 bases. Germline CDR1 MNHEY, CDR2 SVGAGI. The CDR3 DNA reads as TGTGCCAGCAGTTACGGGGGTACTGGAAACACCATATATTTT. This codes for CASSYGGTGNTIYF.

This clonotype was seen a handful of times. The CDR3 sequence is CASSQQPGQGVVGELFF. The CDR3 coding sequence is TGCGCCAGCAGCCAACAACCAGGACAGGGGGTAGTCGGGGAGCTGTTTTTT. The chain recombines TRBV5-1 with TRBJ2-2; 10 bases agree with TRBD1. Germline V lookup: CDR1 SGHRS, CDR2 YFSETQ. This CDR3 is 17 amino acids long. The V gene end was trimmed by 4 bases and the J gene end by 7 bases; junction bases not matched to a gene: 13.

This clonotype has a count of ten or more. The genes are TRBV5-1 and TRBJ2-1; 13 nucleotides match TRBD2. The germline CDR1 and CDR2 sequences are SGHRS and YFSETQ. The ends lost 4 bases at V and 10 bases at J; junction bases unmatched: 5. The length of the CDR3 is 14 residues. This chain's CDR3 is CASSAGTSGTEQFF. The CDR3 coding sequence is TGCGCCAGCAGCGCCGGGACTAGCGGGACCGAGCAGTTCTTC.